This TCR beta chain was documented in a study of Graves' ophthalmopathy and Graves' hyperthyroidism. Regarding the study as a whole: Blood was where most expanded thyroid clonotypes above 0.001 frequency also turned up.

Amplifying from RNA transcripts, the study obtained TCR beta CDR3 regions. First-round RT-PCR relied on HTBI primers, and a second-round multiplex PCR came next. A single record per CDR3 protein comes from TCRdb applying MiXCR to the multiplex PCR reads. The data hold about 220,000 distinct CDR3 sequences, with 20% to 25% observed a single time. This clonotype was recorded at least ten times. No antigen is known for it. The sample taken for sequencing was peripheral blood. This sequence was found in a woman aged 50 to 60 with Graves' ophthalmopathy.

The CDR3 nucleotides read TGTGCCAGCAGCTTAGCGCGCAGGGCGGAGACCCAGTACTTC. Translation: CASSLARRAETQYF. The chain links TRBV7-2 to TRBJ2-5, with D perhaps TRBD1 (5 bases). V lost 0 bases, J lost 5 bases, and 10 bases lay in between. Germline lookup yields CDR1 SGHTA and CDR2 FQGNSA. CDR3 length: 14 amino acids.